Shown below are 12 T cell receptor beta chains from a single sample sequenced in a study of cytomegalovirus exposure and HLA in healthy donors. This PCR relied on a set of 60 Vbeta primers and 13 Jbeta primers. The protocol was immunoSEQ multiplex PCR, while the TCRdb copy is restricted to in-frame clones and leaves out a portion. The sample lists around 100,000 clones; about four fifths were seen once. Sequenced: PBMCs. These receptors were obtained from a man aged 30 to 39 in good health and CMV-seropositive.

This chain uses TRBV10-3 with TRBJ2-2; D is perhaps TRBD2 (7 bases). Germline V gives CDR1 ENHRY, CDR2 SYGVKD. The CDR3 extends over 16 amino acids. V shed 1 base and J shed 4 bases, with 13 bases lying between them. This CDR3 reads CAISEWGGAGTGELFF. The DNA for the CDR3 is TGTGCCATCAGTGAGTGGGGGGGCGCCGGCACCGGGGAGCTGTTTTTT.

The CDR3 DNA reads TGTGCCAGCAGTGGAACCCTCATCCCAGACTATAATTCACCCCTCCACTTT. As protein: CASSGTLIPDYNSPLHF. V and J are TRBV6-1 and TRBJ1-6; D is undetermined. V lost 4 bases and J 3 bases, leaving 16 bases between the germline ends. From germline, CDR1 is MNHNS and CDR2 SASEGT. The CDR3 contains 17 residues.

The chain recombines TRBV20-1 with TRBJ2-7, with D uncertain. The V gene's germline CDR1 is DFQATT and CDR2 SNEGSKA (reference sequence). This CDR3 comprises 10 residues. Trimming removed 6 bases at V and 8 bases at J, with 11 bases between. The CDR3 region is CSAAYSKQYF. In DNA, the CDR3 is TGCAGTGCGGCCTATAGCAAGCAGTACTTC.

This chain links TRBV2 with TRBJ1-4; 9 bases map to TRBD1. J lost 7 bases, V lost 6 bases, and 3 bases had no gene match. This CDR3 has 13 amino acids. CDR1 and CDR2 (germline): SNHLY, FYNNEI. This chain's CDR3 is CASRVTGGEKLFF. The CDR3 region has the DNA TGTGCCAGCAGGGTGACAGGGGGTGAAAAACTGTTTTTT. The whole variable domain, remainder taken from reference TRBV2 and TRBJ1-4, is EPEVTQTPSHQVTQMGQEVILRCVPISNHLYFYWYRQILGQKVEFLVSFYNNEISEKSEIFDDQFSVERPDGSNFTLKIRSTKLEDSAMYFCASRVTGGEKLFFGSGTQLSVL.

V usage is TRBV4-1 and J usage is TRBJ2-5, with D maybe TRBD2 (8 bases). The CDR3 is made up of 21 amino acids. Germline CDR1 reads MGHRA; CDR2 reads YSYEKL. V gave up 4 bases and J gave up 1 base, with 31 bases separating them. The chain's CDR3 is CASSRRDRPGLVRGGQETQYF. Here the CDR3 DNA reads TGCGCCAGCAGCCGCCGGGACAGACCCGGCCTAGTCCGGGGGGGCCAAGAGACCCAGTACTTC.

The CDR3 DNA follows: TGCGCCAGCAGCCAAGAACGTTCGGCGACGGAGGACACTGAAGCTTTCTTT. Protein: CASSQERSATEDTEAFF. The chain employs TRBV4-3 and TRBJ1-1; D gene ambiguous. The CDR3 covers 17 residues. Trimming removed 0 bases at V and 3 bases at J, with 17 bases between. The germline gives CDR1 LGHNA, CDR2 YSLEER.

Only one count was recorded for this clone. The gene calls are TRBV5-5 and TRBJ2-5; D unresolved. V was trimmed by 4 bases and J by 4 bases, leaving 14 bases between them. Germline-derived CDR1 and CDR2 are SGHKS and YYEKEE (reference sequence). This CDR3 is 14 amino acids long. CDR3 amino acids: CASSHWSITETQYF. The CDR3 bases are TGTGCCAGCAGCCACTGGAGCATAACAGAGACCCAGTACTTC. Looking up the rest from reference TRBV5-5 and TRBJ2-5 gives the full variable domain: DAGVTQSPTHLIKTRGQQVTLRCSPISGHKSVSWYQQVLGQGPQFIFQYYEKEERGRGNFPDRFSARQFPNYSSELNVNALLLGDSALYLCASSHWSITETQYFGPGTRLLVL.

V and J are TRBV5-1 and TRBJ2-2, with 10 nucleotides matching TRBD2. Trimming removed 3 bases from V and 0 bases from J; junction bases left unmatched: 5. The CDR3 is 17 amino acids. Germline CDR1 and CDR2: SGHRS and YFSETQ. CDR3 in DNA: TGCGCCAGCAGCTCCCTGAGCGGGGGGGCGAACACCGGGGAGCTGTTTTTT. Protein product: CASSSLSGGANTGELFF.

This clone has just a few counts. V usage is TRBV6-6 and J usage is TRBJ2-1, with 12 bases fitting TRBD2. Germline V gene sequence: CDR1 MNHNY, CDR2 SVGAGI (reference sequence). The junction had 11 bases not matched to a gene; V was cut back by 4 bases and J by 10 bases. CDR3 size: 16 residues. The CDR3 loop reads CASSSPSGGALGEQFF. DNA for the CDR3: TGTGCCAGCAGTTCCCCTAGCGGGGGGGCCCTGGGGGAGCAGTTCTTC.

The chain employs TRBV9 and TRBJ1-3; 11 bases line up with TRBD1. Germline V gives CDR1 SGDLS, CDR2 YYNGEE. Trimming removed 4 bases from V and 7 bases from J; junction bases left unmatched: 4. The CDR3 totals 14 residues. The CDR3 here is CASSQGQGGNTIYF. In DNA, the CDR3 is TGTGCCAGCAGCCAGGGACAGGGGGGCAACACCATATATTTT.

This CDR3 is CASSLGGGGAYEQYF. CDR3 bases: TGTGCCAGCAGCTTGGGGGGCGGGGGGGCCTACGAGCAGTACTTC. The V call is TRBV13, the J call TRBJ2-7; 9 bases agree with TRBD2. J lost 2 bases, V lost 3 bases, and 5 bases had no gene match. CDR3 size: 15 residues. Germline-derived CDR1 and CDR2 are PRHDT and FYEKMQ (reference sequence). Looking up the rest from reference TRBV13 and TRBJ2-7 gives the full variable domain: AAGVIQSPRHLIKEKRETATLKCYPIPRHDTVYWYQQGPGQDPQFLISFYEKMQSDKGSIPDRFSAQQFSDYHSELNMSSLELGDSALYFCASSLGGGGAYEQYFGPGTRLTVT.

This sequence joins TRBV4-1 and TRBJ2-7; 7 positions match TRBD1. Germline lookup yields CDR1 MGHRA and CDR2 YSYEKL. The CDR3 spans 15 residues. V was pared by 4 bases and J by 2 bases, with 8 bases of the junction left unmatched. The CDR3 loop is CASSPRQGYTYEQYF. In nucleotides, the CDR3 is TGCGCCAGCAGCCCCCGACAGGGTTATACCTACGAGCAGTACTTC.